A single TCR beta chain is shown here with its context. Its specificity is not known. This specimen comes from a study of T cells after posttransplantation cyclophosphamide. Generated by immunoSEQ multiplex PCR, the TCRdb table keeps only in-frame clones and is missing some. The data contain approximately 22,000 clones, around 73% of them singletons. On the day of bone marrow donation, the related graft donor provided peripheral blood. V was cut by 2 bases and J by 2 bases, with 9 bases left in between. This CDR3 has 15 amino acids. Germline CDR1 reads SEHNR; CDR2 reads FQNEAQ (reference sequence). The study's findings and limits: Recipient CMV seropositivity and CMV reactivation strongly tracked TRB clonality. Later blood repertoires were often dominated by clones from the donor CD8+ memory compartment. Tissue-infiltrating T cells from skin or gut overlapped little with blood T cells.

The TCR sequence derives from a woman aged 55-75 years in good health, CMV-negative, and a related stem cell transplant donor. The material sequenced was memory CD4+ T cells sorted from PBMCs. The chain employs TRBV7-9 and TRBJ1-4, with unresolved D. CDR3 in DNA: TGTGCCAGCAGCTTAAGGGTAGCGACTAATGAAAAACTGTTTTTT. This codes for CASSLRVATNEKLFF.